This TCR beta chain appears in the sequencing data of a study of T cell responses to AZD1222 COVID-19 vaccine. Produced via immunoSEQ multiplex PCR; TCRdb's table is partial and in-frame only. The sample holds about 68,000 clones; approximately 80% are singletons and the top ten take about an eighth. In germline, CDR1 is SGHTA, CDR2 FQGNSA. The CDR3 contains 14 residues. V was pared by 3 bases and J by 1 base, with 9 bases between. V usage is TRBV7-2 and J usage is TRBJ2-5; possible D gene TRBD1, 6 bases. This specimen was peripheral blood, taken on day 0 of AZD1222 vaccination. This sequence was found in an adult in good health. The CDR3 DNA follows: TGTGCCAGCAGCTTTATAGGGGGCCAAGAGACCCAGTACTTC. Amino acid sequence: CASSFIGGQETQYF.